These 11 T cell receptor beta chains originate from one sample sequenced in a study of blood T cells in healthy people across ages. With a J-beta primer mix and a sample-barcoded 5' primer, a second PCR ran about 7 to 11 cycles. In TCRdb, the 5' RACE reads were re-called with MiXCR into one record per CDR3 protein. Of around 1,100,000 distinct CDR3 sequences in the sample, 35% to 40% were seen once. The specimen was blood. These receptors came from a man between 18 and 29 years old in good health.

This clonotype has only one observation. Mismatch with germline at one junction end may stem from a read error. V and J are TRBV7-8 and TRBJ2-7, with D perhaps matching TRBD2 (5 bases). The CDR3 spans 15 residues. Germline V gene sequence: CDR1 SGHVS, CDR2 FQNEAQ. The CDR3 DNA sequence: TGTGCCAGCAGCCCCCGAGGGATCTTCTCCCACGAGCAGTACTTC. It encodes CASSPRGIFSHEQYF.

This chain links TRBV29-1 with TRBJ1-4; D is unclear. The V gene's germline CDR1 is SQVTM and CDR2 ANQGSEA. Trimming took 7 bases from V and 8 from J, leaving 11 bases between them. The CDR3 covers 11 residues. The CDR3 sequence is CSGVLWEKLFF. The DNA for the CDR3 is TGCAGCGGTGTGTTGTGGGAAAAACTGTTTTTT.

This sequence joins TRBV12-3 or TRBV12-4 and TRBJ1-2, with D possibly being TRBD1 (5 bases). The V end was cut by 6 bases, the J end by 2 bases, with 16 bases between. The CDR3 runs to 15 residues. DNA of the CDR3: TGTGCCAGCAGCCCCAGCCTCGGACACAACTATGGCTACACCTTC. This translates into CASSPSLGHNYGYTF.

This clonotype was seen more than once but under ten times. V gene TRBV4-2 combines with J gene TRBJ1-4, with unresolved D. In germline, CDR1 is LGHNA, CDR2 YNFKEQ. This CDR3 comprises 16 residues. The V end was cut by 3 bases, the J end by 6 bases, with 17 bases between. Here the CDR3 DNA reads TGTGCCAGCAGCCAGACAACAGATCCGGGTGATGAAAAACTGTTTTTT. Its protein product is CASSQTTDPGDEKLFF.

The V and J genes are TRBV6-2 or TRBV6-3 and TRBJ1-5, with TRBD1 as a possible D gene (6 bases). The V gene lost 8 bases and the J gene lost 0 bases, with 23 bases spanning the gap. This CDR3 spans 18 amino acids. Germline V gene data show CDR1 as MNHEY and CDR2 as SVGEGT. This CDR3 is CASARGSWTVDSNQPQHF. DNA for the CDR3: TGTGCCAGCGCCCGGGGATCCTGGACAGTCGATAGCAATCAGCCCCAGCATTTT.

The count of this clonotype is one. This rearrangement joins TRBV28 to TRBJ2-5, with a tentative D call TRBD2 (5 bases). The J call could be wrong; TRBJ2-7 is a better fit for the DNA end. CDR1 MDHEN and CDR2 SYDVKM come from the germline V gene. CDR3 length: 15 amino acids. The CDR3 coding sequence is TGTGCCAGCCGACAAGAGGGTCTGGGTTCCTACGAGCAGTACTTC. Translation gives CASRQEGLGSYEQYF.

This clonotype was seen a handful of times. The genes are TRBV27 and TRBJ2-6; D might be TRBD1 or TRBD2, each matching 5 bases. This CDR3 contains 17 residues. V dropped 0 bases and J dropped 2 bases, with 11 bases sitting between them. Looked up from germline, CDR1 is MNHEY and CDR2 is SMNVEV (reference sequence). CDR3 in DNA: TGTGCCAGCAGTTTATCGAGGGGTAGCGCTGGGGCCAACGTCCTGACTTTC. This translates into CASSLSRGSAGANVLTF.

This clonotype was counted between two and nine times. This chain joins TRBV5-6 and TRBJ2-1, with D possibly being TRBD2 (5 bases). CDR1 is SGHDT, CDR2 YYEEEE, per germline. The CDR3 has 16 amino acids. The V end was cut by 1 base, the J end by 4 bases, with 15 bases between. CDR3: CASSLISGWQYNEQFF. The CDR3, as DNA: TGTGCCAGCAGCTTGATTTCGGGGTGGCAATACAATGAGCAGTTCTTC.

As regards this clonotype: It may be a read error: a sequence one base away is much more abundant. The chain has TRBV10-3 and TRBJ2-3, with a possible D match to TRBD1 (7 bases). The CDR3 has 17 residues. V dropped 4 bases and J dropped 2 bases, with 19 bases sitting between them. CDR1 is ENHRY, CDR2 SYGVKD, per germline. CDR3 in amino acids: CAISVPGDSYFTDTQYF. DNA of the CDR3: TGTGCCATCAGTGTGCCGGGGGACAGCTACTTCACAGATACGCAGTATTTT.

The chain couples TRBV25-1 to TRBJ1-1; D is uncertain. The CDR3 totals 15 residues. Germline assignment: CDR1 MGHDK and CDR2 SYGVNS. Trimming left V 6 bases short and J 0 bases short, with 14 bases between. CDR3 loop: CASSRTAIMNTEAFF. As DNA, the CDR3 is TGTGCCAGCAGCCGCACAGCGATAATGAACACTGAAGCTTTCTTT.

This clonotype turned up a few times. The V and J genes are TRBV25-1 and TRBJ1-2; weak D call: TRBD1 (5 bases). Germline CDR1 and CDR2: MGHDK and SYGVNS. The V end lost 7 bases, the J end lost 7 bases, and 16 bases lay between the germline ends. This CDR3 contains 13 residues. The chain's CDR3 is CASKEQDVSGYTF. CDR3 coding DNA: TGTGCCAGCAAAGAACAGGACGTTAGTGGCTACACCTTC.